This record looks at one TCR beta chain sequence and its context. Its target is not known. The primer mix had 60 Vbeta and 13 Jbeta primers. Assay: immunoSEQ multiplex PCR; the TCRdb copy retains only in-frame clones and omits some. Of around 63,000 clones detected, around 78% appear once; the ten largest clones hold more than 7.5%. This record comes from a study of cytomegalovirus exposure and HLA in healthy donors. Findings and limits, study-wide: The authors later found most CMV-associated TCR beta chains appeared HLA-restricted. A later analysis linked around 15,000 TCR beta sequences to HLA alleles at 0.05 false discovery rate.

The CDR3 has 19 amino acids. V shed 3 bases, J shed 7 bases, and the junction held 15 bases outside the gene matches. Germline assignment: CDR1 SGHTA and CDR2 FQGNSA. The J gene is TRBJ2-1, the V gene TRBV7-2, with TRBD2 matching over 13 bases. The TCR sequence derives from a man aged 40-55 years in good health and CMV-seronegative. Sequencing used PBMCs. The DNA of the CDR3 is TGTGCCAGCAGCTTGTTGGGGACGCCGACTAGCGGGAGGCGAAATGAGCAGTTCTTC. Its protein is CASSLLGTPTSGRRNEQFF.